These 14 T cell receptor beta chains originate from one sample sequenced in a study of T-cell reconstitution after alpha-beta-depleted transplantation in children. Preparing the TCRbeta library involved the use of unique molecular identifiers. TCRdb analysed the PCR reads with MiXCR anew, one entry per CDR3 protein. Here the sample spans about 500,000 distinct CDR3 sequences, about 33% being singletons. The source material was PBMCs from the stem cell graft donor, sampled from the stem cell graft. Receptor source: a human donor who donated a stem cell graft to a child with aplastic anemia.

The J gene is TRBJ2-5, the V gene TRBV12-3 or TRBV12-4; 8 bases agree with TRBD2. The V gene end was trimmed by 6 bases and the J gene end by 1 base; junction bases not matched to a gene: 7. The CDR3 contains 15 residues. CDR3 coding DNA: TGTGCCAGCAGCCCGGGACTAGTACCCCAAGAGACCCAGTACTTC. Translation gives CASSPGLVPQETQYF.

This chain uses TRBV6-5 with TRBJ2-7; D is ambiguous. The CDR3 has 13 amino acids. Trimming took off 6 bases at V and 6 bases at J, with 15 bases between the two ends. Germline values: CDR1 MNHEY, CDR2 SVGAGI. CDR3 nucleotides: TGTGCCAGCAGCTTACTCCCAGGTTCCGAGCAGTACTTC. Translated: CASSLLPGSEQYF.

The chain joins TRBV14 to TRBJ2-1; D gene ambiguous. V was clipped by 4 bases and J by 2 bases, with 12 bases between them. CDR3 length equals 15 residues. Germline CDR1 SGHDN, CDR2 FVKESK. CDR3 DNA: TGTGCCAGCAGCCCAGGAAACGGAGCCTACAATGAGCAGTTCTTC. This translates into CASSPGNGAYNEQFF.

The genes are TRBV7-2 and TRBJ2-2; the D gene is possibly TRBD1 (6 bases). Trimming pared 1 base from V and 4 bases from J, leaving 7 bases between. Germline V lookup: CDR1 SGHTA, CDR2 FQGNSA. The length of the CDR3 is 14 residues. Written as DNA, the CDR3 is TGTGCCAGCAGCTTAGTGGGGGCCACCGGGGAGCTGTTTTTT. This sequence encodes CASSLVGATGELFF.

The rearrangement uses TRBV10-3 and TRBJ1-1; tentatively, D is TRBD1 (5 bases). Trimming took 2 bases from V and 1 from J, leaving 8 bases between them. The V gene's germline CDR1 is ENHRY and CDR2 SYGVKD. CDR3 length: 14 amino acids. The CDR3 is CAISEGRANTEAFF. The CDR3 region has the DNA TGTGCCATCAGTGAGGGCAGGGCGAACACTGAAGCTTTCTTT.

This chain links TRBV7-2 with TRBJ2-5; TRBD2 matches at 8 bases. After removal of 5 bases from V and 4 bases from J, the junction contained 9 bases not matched to a gene. The CDR3 sequence is 15 residues long. The germline gives CDR1 SGHTA, CDR2 FQGNSA. The CDR3 nucleotides are TGTGCCAGCAGCCCCCAGAGCGGGAGTGGAGAGACCCAGTACTTC. Its translation is CASSPQSGSGETQYF.

This clonotype was observed a few times. V gene TRBV7-2 combines with J gene TRBJ1-5, with 9 bases fitting TRBD1. This CDR3 region has 15 residues. After removal of 3 bases from V and 4 bases from J, the junction contained 4 bases not matched to a gene. Looked up from germline, CDR1 is SGHTA and CDR2 is FQGNSA. In DNA, the CDR3 is TGTGCCAGCAGCTTGGGGACAGGGCGTAATCAGCCCCAGCATTTT. The encoded protein is CASSLGTGRNQPQHF.

This clonotype showed up just a few times. The V call is TRBV20-1, the J call TRBJ2-3; the match to TRBD2 covers 9 bases. The CDR3 consists of 14 residues. The germline CDR1 and CDR2 sequences are DFQATT and SNEGSKA (reference sequence). With V trimmed by 2 bases and J by 3 bases, 3 bases remained unmatched. DNA for the CDR3: TGCAGTGCTAGAAAGGCGGGAGGGACAGATACGCAGTATTTT. It is translated as CSARKAGGTDTQYF.

This clonotype was detected a few times. This chain uses TRBV6-2 or TRBV6-3 with TRBJ2-6; TRBD1 matches at 7 bases. The CDR3 extends over 16 amino acids. Per germline, CDR1 MNHEY and CDR2 SVGEGT. The J segment lost 6 bases and the V segment lost 6 bases, leaving 11 bases of the junction unmatched. The CDR3 DNA reads as TGTGCCAGCAGGGAACAGACAGGGAATGCGGCCAACGTCCTGACTTTC. It is translated as CASREQTGNAANVLTF.

This chain joins TRBV12-3 or TRBV12-4 and TRBJ2-1, with D uncertain. The CDR3 runs 13 residues. Trimming stripped 6 bases from V and 2 bases from J, with 8 bases between. The DNA of the CDR3 is TGTGCCAGCAGGGGGTCTACCTACAATGAGCAGTTCTTC. Encoded protein: CASRGSTYNEQFF.

This clonotype has a handful of counts. The V gene is TRBV28, the J gene TRBJ1-1; 11 nucleotides match TRBD1. The ends lost 8 bases at V and 0 bases at J; junction bases unmatched: 2. CDR3 length equals 14 residues. Per germline, CDR1 MDHEN and CDR2 SYDVKM. CDR3 sequence reads: CASGTGGMNTEAFF. The CDR3 DNA is TGTGCCAGCGGGACAGGGGGGATGAACACTGAAGCTTTCTTT. Using reference TRBV28 and TRBJ1-1 for the parts outside the CDR3, the full variable domain is DVKVTQSSRYLVKRTGEKVFLECVQDMDHENMFWYRQDPGLGLRLIYFSYDVKMKEKGDIPEGYSVSREKKERFSLILESASTNQTSMYLCASGTGGMNTEAFFGQGTRLTVV.

The rearrangement joins TRBV5-6 to TRBJ2-2; D gene ambiguous. The V end lost 8 bases, the J end lost 1 base, and 15 bases lay between the germline ends. Germline V gene lookup returns CDR1 SGHDT and CDR2 YYEEEE. The CDR3 length is 15 residues. CDR3 DNA sequence: TGTGCCAGTGATATCAGAGGACGGAACACCGGGGAGCTGTTTTTT. It is translated as CASDIRGRNTGELFF.

This clonotype was seen a few times. V gene TRBV7-9 combines with J gene TRBJ1-6; D is perhaps TRBD1 (6 bases). There are 15 residues in the CDR3. Trimming left V 5 bases short and J 5 bases short, with 13 bases between. CDR1 SEHNR and CDR2 FQNEAQ come from the germline V gene (reference sequence). CDR3 nucleotides: TGTGCCAGCAGCCCCCGACAGGACCATAATTCACCCCTCCACTTT. This translates into CASSPRQDHNSPLHF.

CDR3 DNA sequence: TGTGCCAGCAGTTACCGGACCGGGACCGCTACCTCCTACAATGAGCAGTTCTTC. Its protein is CASSYRTGTATSYNEQFF. This sequence joins TRBV6-5 and TRBJ2-1; perhaps D is TRBD1 or TRBD2 (5 bases each). Trimming left V 2 bases short and J 0 bases short, with 17 bases between. This CDR3 is built from 18 residues. Germline V gene sequence: CDR1 MNHEY, CDR2 SVGAGI.